The source of this T cell receptor beta chain is a study of cytomegalovirus exposure and HLA in healthy donors. Notes on the study in general: V- and J-gene trimming in TCR beta was tied to a missense DCLRE1C variant by an analysis performed later.

Both 60 Vbeta primers and 13 Jbeta primers went into the PCR. The assay was immunoSEQ multiplex PCR, and TCRdb's table has in-frame clones only and misses some. The sample shows 150,000 to 200,000 clones, and about 0.8% sits with its ten largest clones. Notes on this clone: Its specificity is not known.

The CDR3 spans 13 residues. Trimming took 3 bases from V and 1 from J, leaving 9 bases between them. Germline CDR1 reads GTSNPN; CDR2 reads SVGIG (reference sequence). The TCR was taken from a woman between 18 and 30 years old in good health and CMV-seropositive. The sample consisted of PBMCs. This rearrangement joins TRBV30 to TRBJ1-1, with D hard to call. CDR3 nucleotide sequence: TGTGCCTGGAGCGGGAGCGCGAACACTGAAGCTTTCTTT. This translates into CAWSGSANTEAFF.